This T cell receptor beta chain was obtained from a study of tumor-infiltrating lymphocytes in primary liver carcinoma. The investigators made TCR beta cDNA from roughly 460 ng total RNA, using a constant-region primer. Sequencing libraries for TCR beta derived from three nested multiplex PCR rounds that used slightly modified ARM-PCR. The two initial PCR rounds, 9 to 11 cycles each, used TRBV1-TRBV30 forward and C-beta reverse primers. TCRdb processed the multiplex PCR reads anew with MiXCR; each CDR3 protein has one entry. The table lists more than 95,000 distinct CDR3 sequences, around 84% of them singletons. Bulk tissue was left unsorted, and RNA and DNA were co-extracted from about 21-30 mg of it. Germline CDR1 reads SGHRS; CDR2 reads YFSETQ. V lost 8 bases, J lost 4 bases, and 19 bases lay in between. This CDR3 has 15 residues.

The specimen sequenced was liver tumor tissue from sampling region 3. As to subset: tumor region T3, left-lateral pole. The chain recombines TRBV5-1 with TRBJ2-1; D is uncertain. This sequence was found in a man aged 40-55 years with primary liver carcinoma and hepatitis B virus infection. This chain's CDR3 is CASILVAESYNEQFF. The DNA of the CDR3 is TGCGCCAGTATCTTGGTTGCGGAATCTTACAATGAGCAGTTCTTC.